The 27 T cell receptor beta chains presented below share a single source sample, sequenced in a study of cytomegalovirus exposure and HLA in healthy donors. The PCR made use of 60 Vbeta and 13 Jbeta primers. Measured with immunoSEQ multiplex PCR; TCRdb has only the in-frame clones, and not every one. The sample has approximately 110,000 clones; over 70% are singletons. What was sequenced was PBMCs. The source is a woman aged 40 to 55 in good health and CMV-seronegative.

The chain couples TRBV7-9 to TRBJ1-2; 10 nucleotides line up with TRBD1. This CDR3 has 18 residues. With 1 base clipped from V and 2 bases from J, the junction kept 10 bases outside the gene matches. In germline, CDR1 is SEHNR, CDR2 FQNEAQ (reference sequence). In DNA form, the CDR3 reads TGTGCCAGCAGCTTAGGGAGTTTGAGGACAGGGGGAAACTATGGCTACACCTTC. Encoded protein: CASSLGSLRTGGNYGYTF.

This sequence joins TRBV6-6 and TRBJ2-1, with TRBD2 identical over 12 bases. CDR1 and CDR2 from the germline V gene are MNHNY and SVGAGI (reference sequence). The CDR3 totals 16 residues. The V and J ends lost 5 bases and 6 bases, in that order; junction bases with no gene match: 8. CDR3 residues: CASSTASGRGTNEQFF. The CDR3 DNA is TGTGCCAGCAGTACTGCTAGCGGGAGGGGTACCAATGAGCAGTTCTTC.

V usage is TRBV5-1 and J usage is TRBJ2-1; the match to TRBD1 covers 11 bases. The J segment lost 5 bases and the V segment lost 2 bases, leaving 3 bases of the junction unmatched. The CDR3 contains 15 residues. CDR1 is SGHRS and CDR2 is YFSETQ in the germline V gene. CDR3: CASSLGQGANNEQFF. CDR3 nucleotides: TGCGCCAGCAGCTTAGGACAGGGGGCGAACAATGAGCAGTTCTTC.

This clone was found a few times. This CDR3 is CASSSGGAPPTDTQYF. The CDR3 nucleotides read TGTGCCAGCAGCTCTGGCGGGGCTCCCCCCACAGATACGCAGTATTTT. The rearrangement uses TRBV5-4 and TRBJ2-3; TRBD2 is a possible D gene (6 bases). This CDR3 spans 16 amino acids. CDR1 and CDR2 from the germline V gene are SGHNT and YYREEE (reference sequence). V was clipped by 3 bases and J by 2 bases, with 16 bases between them.

The gene calls are TRBV18 and TRBJ2-1; TRBD2 might be the D (7 bases). Germline V gives CDR1 KGHSH, CDR2 LQKENI. The CDR3 is 14 residues long. V was shortened by 1 base and J by 9 bases, with 13 bases between the two germline ends. The CDR3, as DNA: TGTGCCAGCTCACCACTTAACAGGGAGGGTGAGCAGTTCTTC. Translated, it gives CASSPLNREGEQFF.

The gene calls are TRBV21-1 and TRBJ1-2. TRBV21-1 is deemed a pseudogene. CDR3 size: 18 residues. CDR3 sequence: CASSKDPSTELPVYGYTF. The CDR3 DNA sequence: TGTGCCAGCAGCAAAGATCCCTCGACGGAGCTTCCTGTCTATGGCTACACCTTC.

The V call is TRBV5-5, the J call TRBJ1-4; D is ambiguous. Germline V gene lookup returns CDR1 SGHKS and CDR2 YYEKEE (reference sequence). The CDR3 consists of 17 residues. The germline V and J ends were trimmed by 0 bases and 0 bases, with 12 bases remaining between them. As DNA, the CDR3 is TGTGCCAGCAGCTTGGCTTTAGCGGAAGCAACTAATGAAAAACTGTTTTTT. It is translated as CASSLALAEATNEKLFF.

The chain recombines TRBV4-3 with TRBJ2-2; D ambiguous. The germline V gene has CDR1 LGHNA and CDR2 YSLEER. V lost 7 bases, J lost 1 base, and 16 bases lay in between. The CDR3 has 16 amino acids. CDR3 bases: TGCGCCAGCACCGAAACCCCTTACGGGAACACCGGGGAGCTGTTTTTT. Its protein product is CASTETPYGNTGELFF.

This clone was seen a few times. The chain is built from TRBV7-6 and TRBJ1-3, with a possible D match to TRBD1 (6 bases). The CDR3 consists of 17 residues. Trimming took off 8 bases at V and 0 bases at J, with 20 bases between the two ends. Germline CDR1 and CDR2: SGHVS and FNYEAQ. The CDR3 sequence is CASGQPPERFSGNTIYF. In DNA form, the CDR3 reads TGTGCCAGCGGACAGCCCCCGGAACGGTTCTCTGGAAACACCATATATTTT.

This chain joins TRBV5-6 and TRBJ2-7; no firm D call. The CDR3 has 13 residues. The germline gives CDR1 SGHDT, CDR2 YYEEEE. Trimming left V 4 bases short and J 3 bases short, with 11 bases between. In nucleotides, the CDR3 is TGTGCCAGCAGCCCGGTGGTAGACTACGAGCAGTACTTC. Encoded protein: CASSPVVDYEQYF. The full variable domain, with the rest looked up from reference TRBV5-6 and TRBJ2-7, is DAGVTQSPTHLIKTRGQQVTLRCSPKSGHDTVSWYQQALGQGPQFIFQYYEEEERQRGNFPDRFSGHQFPNYSSELNVNALLLGDSALYLCASSPVVDYEQYFGPGTRLTVT.

The chain couples TRBV4-2 to TRBJ1-3, with a possible D match to TRBD1 (5 bases). This CDR3 has 19 amino acids. Trimming stripped 4 bases from V and 0 bases from J, with 22 bases between. Germline CDR1 LGHNA, CDR2 YNFKEQ. CDR3 region: CASSRTTFAGETSGNTIYF. The CDR3 DNA sequence: TGTGCCAGCAGCCGCACGACGTTCGCGGGGGAAACCTCTGGAAACACCATATATTTT.

The chain employs TRBV13 and TRBJ2-3; D is uncertain. The CDR3 covers 14 residues. V was trimmed by 4 bases and J by 1 base, leaving 9 bases between them. Germline V gene lookup returns CDR1 PRHDT and CDR2 FYEKMQ (reference sequence). The CDR3 protein is CASSSSSGTDTQYF. CDR3 in DNA: TGTGCCAGCAGCTCGAGCTCGGGCACAGATACGCAGTATTTT.

V is TRBV5-1 and J is TRBJ2-5; TRBD2 aligns across 16 bases. The CDR3 consists of 16 residues. CDR1 is SGHRS, CDR2 YFSETQ, per germline. The V and J ends lost 4 bases and 4 bases, in that order; junction bases with no gene match: 4. The DNA of the CDR3 is TGCGCCAGCAGCCCGGGACTAGCGGGAGGGGGAGAGACCCAGTACTTC. It is translated as CASSPGLAGGGETQYF.

V gene TRBV7-2 combines with J gene TRBJ2-2; TRBD2 aligns across 7 bases. V lost 0 bases and J lost 3; bases outside the gene matches: 7. CDR1 and CDR2 (germline): SGHTA, FQGNSA. The length of the CDR3 is 17 residues. The CDR3 sequence: CASSLAWGGRHTGELFF. The CDR3, as DNA: TGTGCCAGCAGCTTAGCGTGGGGGGGACGGCACACCGGGGAGCTGTTTTTT.

The sample holds a few counts of this clone. This sequence joins TRBV19 and TRBJ2-2, with D perhaps TRBD1 (5 bases). The CDR3 totals 14 residues. Per the germline V gene, CDR1 is LNHDA and CDR2 is SQIVND (reference sequence). V dropped 5 bases and J dropped 2 bases, with 9 bases sitting between them. The chain's CDR3 is CASSLTANTGELFF. Here the CDR3 DNA reads TGTGCCAGTAGTCTGACAGCTAACACCGGGGAGCTGTTTTTT. Filled out from reference TRBV19 and TRBJ2-2, the complete variable domain reads DGGITQSPKYLFRKEGQNVTLSCEQNLNHDAMYWYRQDPGQGLRLIYYSQIVNDFQKGDIAEGYSVSREKKESFPLTVTSAQKNPTAFYLCASSLTANTGELFFGEGSRLTVL.

This clone was detected only a few times. This sequence joins TRBV9 and TRBJ1-4; D is possibly TRBD1 (5 bases). V gave up 0 bases and J gave up 7 bases, with 13 bases separating them. CDR1 is SGDLS and CDR2 is YYNGEE in the germline V gene. The CDR3 consists of 15 residues. The CDR3 DNA is TGTGCCAGCAGCGTAGCTGGGGGGATCGGTGAAAAACTGTTTTTT. Translation gives CASSVAGGIGEKLFF. The full variable domain, its missing parts supplied by reference TRBV9 and TRBJ1-4, is DSGVTQTPKHLITATGQRVTLRCSPRSGDLSVYWYQQSLDQGLQFLIQYYNGEERAKGNILERFSAQQFPDLHSELNLSSLELGDSALYFCASSVAGGIGEKLFFGSGTQLSVL.

V is TRBV19 and J is TRBJ2-7; 8 nucleotides align to TRBD1. The CDR3 length is 14 residues. Germline loops: CDR1 LNHDA, CDR2 SQIVND (reference sequence). V shed 4 bases and J 6 bases; nucleotides not matched to a gene: 8. The DNA for the CDR3 is TGTGCCAGTAGTACAGGACAGGGCCTCGCCGAGCAGTACTTC. It specifies CASSTGQGLAEQYF.

V usage is TRBV2 and J usage is TRBJ1-6, with TRBD1 identical over 7 bases. This CDR3 is built from 15 residues. Germline assignment: CDR1 SNHLY and CDR2 FYNNEI. The V segment lost 4 bases and the J segment 8 bases; nucleotides outside the gene matches: 8. CDR3 sequence reads: CASSVRQGGDSPLHF. The DNA of the CDR3 is TGTGCCAGCAGTGTACGACAGGGTGGCGATTCACCCCTCCACTTT.

In its sample, this clone was seen once. The CDR3 spells CASSLWSQGGTEAFF. The CDR3 nucleotides read TGTGCCAGCAGCTTGTGGTCGCAGGGGGGCACTGAAGCTTTCTTT. The chain combines TRBV5-6 with TRBJ1-1; 7 nucleotides line up with TRBD1. The CDR3 is 15 amino acids. Germline loops: CDR1 SGHDT, CDR2 YYEEEE. After removal of 1 base from V and 4 bases from J, the junction contained 7 bases not matched to a gene.

The chain combines TRBV25-1 with TRBJ1-5; the D gene is possibly TRBD1 (6 bases). The germline V and J ends were trimmed by 2 bases and 7 bases, with 9 bases remaining between them. The CDR3 is 13 amino acids. Germline-derived CDR1 and CDR2 are MGHDK and SYGVNS. This CDR3 is CASSEPQGQPQHF. The CDR3 DNA reads TGTGCCAGCAGTGAACCTCAGGGGCAGCCCCAGCATTTT.

V and J are TRBV7-9 and TRBJ1-4; TRBD1 agrees at 10 bases. The CDR3 has 13 amino acids. V shed 5 bases and J 10 bases; nucleotides not matched to a gene: 4. Germline lookup yields CDR1 SEHNR and CDR2 FQNEAQ (reference sequence). The CDR3 DNA follows: TGTGCCAGCAGCCTTGGGACAGGGGTAAAACTGTTTTTT. The encoded protein is CASSLGTGVKLFF.

This clone was seen a single time. This chain connects TRBV29-1 to TRBJ1-1; 12 bases agree with TRBD1. Per germline, CDR1 SQVTM and CDR2 ANQGSEA. Unmatched junction bases numbered 9, after V lost 5 bases and J lost 5 bases. The CDR3 is made up of 15 amino acids. CDR3 sequence (DNA): TGCAGCGTTCCCGGGACAGGGGGCGCTGGGACTGAAGCTTTCTTT. Encoded protein: CSVPGTGGAGTEAFF.

The V call is TRBV5-4, the J call TRBJ1-2; 7 nucleotides match TRBD1. This CDR3 is 15 amino acids long. Germline values: CDR1 SGHNT, CDR2 YYREEE (reference sequence). V lost 1 base, J lost 1 base, and 4 bases stayed unmatched. CDR3: CASSLWPGGNYGYTF. The CDR3 DNA reads as TGTGCCAGCAGCTTGTGGCCAGGGGGTAACTATGGCTACACCTTC.

The chain combines TRBV6-5 with TRBJ1-5; the match to TRBD1 covers 7 bases. Germline V CDR1 and CDR2: MNHEY, SVGAGI. This CDR3 has 15 amino acids. The V and J ends lost 2 bases and 1 base, in that order; junction bases with no gene match: 2. The CDR3 coding sequence is TGTGCCAGCAGTTACGACAGGGCGAGCAATCAGCCCCAGCATTTT. It specifies CASSYDRASNQPQHF.

This clone was detected a few times. The J gene is TRBJ1-2, the V gene TRBV4-1; D not certain. The CDR3 covers 13 residues. V was shortened by 3 bases and J by 2 bases, with 7 bases between the two germline ends. In germline, CDR1 is MGHRA, CDR2 YSYEKL. The CDR3 loop is CASSQGRNYGYTF. The CDR3 coding sequence is TGCGCCAGCAGCCAGGGCAGAAACTATGGCTACACCTTC.

This clone has only one observation. The rearrangement links TRBV7-2 to TRBJ1-1, with D perhaps matching TRBD1 (6 bases). Between the trimmed V and J ends, which lost 1 base and 0 bases, there was a span of 9 bases. Germline CDR1 and CDR2: SGHTA and FQGNSA. The CDR3 length is 15 residues. CDR3 loop: CASSLGPGVNTEAFF. In nucleotides, the CDR3 is TGTGCCAGCAGCTTAGGCCCAGGGGTGAACACTGAAGCTTTCTTT.

V is TRBV27 and J is TRBJ2-5, with a tentative D call TRBD2 (6 bases). This CDR3 contains 13 residues. CDR1 and CDR2 (germline): MNHEY, SMNVEV (reference sequence). V lost 2 bases, J lost 4 bases, and 8 bases lay in between. DNA for the CDR3: TGTGCCAGCAGTTTAGGAGGGCCAGAGACCCAGTACTTC. This gives the protein CASSLGGPETQYF.